Here is one TCR beta chain with its context. Its target is unknown. This specimen comes from a study of blood T cells in healthy people across ages. Study-wide points: Naive T cell percentage showed a strong correlation with TCR beta diversity.

For every donor, a draw yielded 9.5 to 10 milliliters of peripheral blood. Per-sample PBMC isolation yielded at least 6.5 million cells. Total RNA was extracted at no less than 5.5 micrograms per sample. PCR was performed a second time for roughly 7 to 11 cycles using a sample-barcoded 5' primer and a J-beta primer mix. TCRdb re-called the 5' RACE reads with MiXCR, one entry per CDR3 protein. The data contain over 600,000 distinct CDR3 sequences, roughly 50% of them singletons. Trimming shortened V by 2 bases and J by 2 bases, and 3 bases separated the two germline ends. CDR3 size: 11 residues. The germline CDR1 and CDR2 sequences are DFQATT and SNEGSKA (reference sequence).

The receptor's source is a man in his forties or fifties in good health. The chain carries TRBV20-1 and TRBJ1-2, with no clear D. Input material: blood. For the CDR3, the DNA is TGCAGTGCTAGATTCAACTATGGCTACACCTTC. This gives the protein CSARFNYGYTF.